The rows below give T cell receptor beta chains drawn from one sample of a study of T cell responses to AZD1222 COVID-19 vaccine. Sequenced by immunoSEQ multiplex PCR; TCRdb stores in-frame clones only, minus some. The repertoire has about 130,000 clones, approximately 87% of them found once; the top ten carry 8% to 13%. This sample comprised peripheral blood, obtained on day 0 of AZD1222 vaccination. These receptors were obtained from an adult in good health. Each CDR3 is given with its conserved first and last residue. Fields, in order: CDR3 protein, CDR3 DNA, J gene, clone size, V gene, D gene. D genes are given only for firm matches. Not every row has a clone size; where given, it reads once, few, many or a size class.

CDR3aa: CASSQMTGLGSGANVLTF; CDR3nt: TGTGCCAGCAGTCAGATGACAGGGTTAGGCTCTGGGGCCAACGTCCTGACTTTC; j_gene: TRBJ2-6; abundance: NA; v_gene: TRBV6-6; d_gene: TRBD1
CDR3aa: CASSSPGLASSFHEQYF; CDR3nt: TGTGCCAGCAGTTCTCCGGGACTAGCGTCTTCGTTCCACGAGCAGTACTTC; j_gene: TRBJ2-7; abundance: NA; v_gene: TRBV27; d_gene: TRBD2
CDR3aa: CASSSARYSNQPQHF; CDR3nt: TGTGCCAGCAGCTCGGCCAGGTATAGCAATCAGCCCCAGCATTTT; j_gene: TRBJ1-5; abundance: once; v_gene: TRBV7-9; d_gene: NA
CDR3aa: CASSSTRSGVRRETQYF; CDR3nt: TGTGCCAGCAGTTCCACTCGATCGGGAGTTAGGAGAGAGACCCAGTACTTC; j_gene: TRBJ2-5; abundance: NA; v_gene: TRBV28; d_gene: NA
CDR3aa: CASSLASGGHGELFF; CDR3nt: TGCGCCAGCAGCTTGGCTTCCGGGGGCCACGGGGAGCTGTTTTTT; j_gene: TRBJ2-2; abundance: NA; v_gene: TRBV5-1; d_gene: NA
CDR3aa: CASSSGLRAYEQYF; CDR3nt: TGCGCCAGCAGCTCAGGGTTAAGAGCCTACGAGCAGTACTTC; j_gene: TRBJ2-7; abundance: NA; v_gene: TRBV5-1; d_gene: NA
CDR3aa: CASSILGQGYGYTF; CDR3nt: TGTGCCAGTAGTATTTTGGGACAGGGGTATGGCTACACCTTC; j_gene: TRBJ1-2; abundance: few; v_gene: TRBV19; d_gene: TRBD1
CDR3aa: CASSSVRGEQFF; CDR3nt: TGCGCCAGCAGTTCCGTCAGAGGTGAGCAGTTCTTC; j_gene: TRBJ2-1; abundance: NA; v_gene: TRBV5-1; d_gene: NA
CDR3aa: CATGTSAEYEQYF; CDR3nt: TGTGCCACCGGGACTAGCGCCGAATACGAGCAGTACTTC; j_gene: TRBJ2-7; abundance: NA; v_gene: TRBV10-3; d_gene: TRBD2
CDR3aa: CASSLGTTGVYGYTF; CDR3nt: TGTGCCAGCAGCTTAGGTACGACAGGGGTCTATGGCTACACCTTC; j_gene: TRBJ1-2; abundance: few; v_gene: TRBV7-9; d_gene: TRBD1
CDR3aa: CASGGEQGSPLHF; CDR3nt: TGTGCCAGCGGAGGTGAACAGGGTTCACCCCTCCACTTT; j_gene: TRBJ1-6; abundance: NA; v_gene: TRBV2; d_gene: NA
CDR3aa: CASSPGGFNQPQHF; CDR3nt: TGTGCCAGCAGCCCGGGAGGGTTCAATCAGCCCCAGCATTTT; j_gene: TRBJ1-5; abundance: NA; v_gene: TRBV5-6; d_gene: NA
CDR3aa: CASRGGGTGDTQYF; CDR3nt: TGTGCCAGCAGAGGTGGCGGGACTGGAGATACGCAGTATTTT; j_gene: TRBJ2-3; abundance: NA; v_gene: TRBV7-2; d_gene: NA
CDR3aa: CASNLLGQNSGNTIYF; CDR3nt: TGTGCCAGCAACCTACTGGGACAGAACTCTGGAAACACCATATATTTT; j_gene: TRBJ1-3; abundance: NA; v_gene: TRBV4-2; d_gene: TRBD1
CDR3aa: CATSSGGGNQPQHF; CDR3nt: TGTGCCACCAGTTCTGGGGGAGGCAATCAGCCCCAGCATTTT; j_gene: TRBJ1-5; abundance: NA; v_gene: TRBV24-1; d_gene: NA
CDR3aa: CASSQGGTSTDTQYF; CDR3nt: TGTGCCAGCAGCCAAGGAGGAACCAGCACAGATACGCAGTATTTT; j_gene: TRBJ2-3; abundance: NA; v_gene: TRBV3-1/TRBV3-2; d_gene: NA
CDR3aa: CASSLSGQKITGELFF; CDR3nt: TGTGCCAGCAGCTTATCGGGACAAAAGATCACCGGGGAGCTGTTTTTT; j_gene: TRBJ2-2; abundance: NA; v_gene: TRBV11-2; d_gene: NA
CDR3aa: CASSRETGTGLRGYTF; CDR3nt: TGTGCCAGCTCACGAGAAACCGGGACAGGGCTTCGTGGCTACACCTTC; j_gene: TRBJ1-2; abundance: NA; v_gene: TRBV18; d_gene: TRBD1
CDR3aa: CAISSTGGKFRYGYTF; CDR3nt: TGTGCCATCAGTTCGACAGGGGGGAAGTTTAGGTATGGCTACACCTTC; j_gene: TRBJ1-2; abundance: NA; v_gene: TRBV10-3; d_gene: TRBD1
CDR3aa: CASSFGQGEQYF; CDR3nt: TGTGCCAGCAGCTTCGGGCAGGGTGAGCAGTACTTC; j_gene: TRBJ2-7; abundance: NA; v_gene: TRBV7-9; d_gene: NA
CDR3aa: CASSLVEGANYGYTF; CDR3nt: TGTGCCAGCAGCCTAGTGGAGGGGGCGAACTATGGCTACACCTTC; j_gene: TRBJ1-2; abundance: once; v_gene: TRBV7-9; d_gene: TRBD1
CDR3aa: CASIRRDPPRYEQYF; CDR3nt: TGTGCCAGCATACGGAGGGACCCACCTCGGTACGAGCAGTACTTC; j_gene: TRBJ2-7; abundance: NA; v_gene: TRBV9; d_gene: NA
CDR3aa: CASSLPGVADTQYF; CDR3nt: TGTGCCAGCAGTTTACCCGGGGTGGCAGATACGCAGTATTTT; j_gene: TRBJ2-3; abundance: NA; v_gene: TRBV27; d_gene: NA
CDR3aa: CASSQLAGLTYNEQFF; CDR3nt: TGCGCCAGCAGTCAACTCGCAGGGTTAACCTACAATGAGCAGTTCTTC; j_gene: TRBJ2-1; abundance: NA; v_gene: TRBV23-1; d_gene: NA
CDR3aa: CASSRLAGGRGEQFF; CDR3nt: TGTGCCAGCAGTCGACTAGCGGGAGGGCGTGGTGAGCAGTTCTTC; j_gene: TRBJ2-1; abundance: NA; v_gene: TRBV6-2/TRBV6-3; d_gene: TRBD2
CDR3aa: CASSYGGSYEQYF; CDR3nt: TGTGCCAGCAGTTATGGAGGTTCCTACGAGCAGTACTTC; j_gene: TRBJ2-7; abundance: NA; v_gene: TRBV6-2/TRBV6-3; d_gene: NA
CDR3aa: CASRTAGPQHF; CDR3nt: TGTGCCAGCAGGACAGCCGGGCCCCAGCATTTT; j_gene: TRBJ1-5; abundance: NA; v_gene: TRBV12-3/TRBV12-4; d_gene: NA
CDR3aa: CASSYPRTAAYEQYF; CDR3nt: TGTGCCAGCAGTTACCCAAGGACAGCCGCCTACGAGCAGTACTTC; j_gene: TRBJ2-7; abundance: NA; v_gene: TRBV6-2/TRBV6-3; d_gene: NA
CDR3aa: CASSLVQETQYF; CDR3nt: TGTGCCAGCAGCTTAGTACAGGAGACCCAGTACTTC; j_gene: TRBJ2-5; abundance: once; v_gene: TRBV7-2; d_gene: NA
CDR3aa: CASSRRLAESTDTQYF; CDR3nt: TGTGCCAGTAGCCGCAGACTAGCGGAAAGCACAGATACGCAGTATTTT; j_gene: TRBJ2-3; abundance: NA; v_gene: TRBV19; d_gene: TRBD2
CDR3aa: CASSPQGAPYNEQFF; CDR3nt: TGTGCCAGCAGCCCCCAGGGGGCCCCCTACAATGAGCAGTTCTTC; j_gene: TRBJ2-1; abundance: NA; v_gene: TRBV7-2; d_gene: TRBD1
CDR3aa: CASSLAGTGELFF; CDR3nt: TGTGCCAGCAGCTTAGCGGGGACCGGGGAGCTGTTTTTT; j_gene: TRBJ2-2; abundance: NA; v_gene: TRBV7-9; d_gene: NA
CDR3aa: CASSSDQMGNQPQHF; CDR3nt: TGTGCCAGCAGTTCCGACCAAATGGGCAATCAGCCCCAGCATTTT; j_gene: TRBJ1-5; abundance: NA; v_gene: TRBV27; d_gene: NA
CDR3aa: CASSGRQGANGDTQYF; CDR3nt: TGTGCCAGCAGCGGAAGACAGGGAGCCAATGGAGATACGCAGTATTTT; j_gene: TRBJ2-3; abundance: NA; v_gene: TRBV9; d_gene: TRBD1
CDR3aa: CASSLRAQTNEKLFF; CDR3nt: TGCGCCAGCAGCTTACGAGCGCAGACTAATGAAAAACTGTTTTTT; j_gene: TRBJ1-4; abundance: NA; v_gene: TRBV5-1; d_gene: NA
CDR3aa: CASSLGAGANVLTF; CDR3nt: TGTGCCAGCAGCTTGGGTGCTGGGGCCAACGTCCTGACTTTC; j_gene: TRBJ2-6; abundance: NA; v_gene: TRBV7-2; d_gene: NA
CDR3aa: CASSYYGTGVNEQFF; CDR3nt: TGTGCCAGCAGTTACTACGGGACAGGGGTCAATGAGCAGTTCTTC; j_gene: TRBJ2-1; abundance: NA; v_gene: TRBV6-2/TRBV6-3; d_gene: TRBD1
CDR3aa: CASSLWDRGNEQYF; CDR3nt: TGTGCCAGCAGCCTCTGGGACAGGGGAAACGAGCAGTACTTC; j_gene: TRBJ2-7; abundance: NA; v_gene: TRBV4-2; d_gene: TRBD1
CDR3aa: CASSTTGLLEAFF; CDR3nt: TGTGCCAGCAGTACAACAGGGCTCCTTGAAGCTTTCTTT; j_gene: TRBJ1-1; abundance: NA; v_gene: TRBV27; d_gene: NA
CDR3aa: CASSMAGNQPQHF; CDR3nt: TGTGCCAGCAGTATGGCCGGGAATCAGCCCCAGCATTTT; j_gene: TRBJ1-5; abundance: NA; v_gene: TRBV3-1/TRBV3-2; d_gene: NA
CDR3aa: CASSLGPRSPLHF; CDR3nt: TGTGCCAGCAGCCTTGGGCCACGTTCACCCCTCCACTTT; j_gene: TRBJ1-6; abundance: NA; v_gene: TRBV6-6; d_gene: NA
CDR3aa: CASSPAGQNTEAFF; CDR3nt: TGTGCCAGCTCACCGGCGGGACAGAACACTGAAGCTTTCTTT; j_gene: TRBJ1-1; abundance: NA; v_gene: TRBV18; d_gene: NA
CDR3aa: CASSFTGTAPYEQYF; CDR3nt: TGCGCCAGCAGTTTTACCGGGACAGCCCCCTACGAGCAGTACTTC; j_gene: TRBJ2-7; abundance: NA; v_gene: TRBV5-1; d_gene: TRBD1
CDR3aa: CASSVEAGGPGFRNEQFF; CDR3nt: TGTGCCAGCAGCGTAGAAGCGGGGGGGCCCGGGTTTCGGAATGAGCAGTTCTTC; j_gene: TRBJ2-1; abundance: once; v_gene: TRBV9; d_gene: TRBD2
CDR3aa: CASSLGPLGSTDTQYF; CDR3nt: TGTGCCAGCAGCTTAGGCCCCCTCGGTTCCACAGATACGCAGTATTTT; j_gene: TRBJ2-3; abundance: once; v_gene: TRBV7-9; d_gene: NA
CDR3aa: CAWSPGQSYGYTF; CDR3nt: TGTGCCTGGAGTCCGGGACAGTCTTATGGCTACACCTTC; j_gene: TRBJ1-2; abundance: NA; v_gene: TRBV30; d_gene: TRBD1
CDR3aa: CASSDRTNYGYTF; CDR3nt: TGTGCCAGCAGCGACCGGACTAACTATGGCTACACCTTC; j_gene: TRBJ1-2; abundance: NA; v_gene: TRBV7-9; d_gene: NA
CDR3aa: CASSPSISSGNTIYF; CDR3nt: TGTGCCAGCAGTCCCTCCATCAGCTCTGGAAACACCATATATTTT; j_gene: TRBJ1-3; abundance: NA; v_gene: TRBV28; d_gene: NA
CDR3aa: CASSLAAGSEQYF; CDR3nt: TGTGCCAGCAGCTTGGCCGCCGGTAGCGAGCAGTACTTC; j_gene: TRBJ2-7; abundance: NA; v_gene: TRBV5-5; d_gene: NA
CDR3aa: CASSLGGAYGYTF; CDR3nt: TGTGCCAGCAGCTTAGGGGGGGCCTATGGCTACACCTTC; j_gene: TRBJ1-2; abundance: NA; v_gene: TRBV7-9; d_gene: NA
CDR3aa: CASGLVRRVGGPSNQPQHF; CDR3nt: TGTGCTAGTGGTTTGGTACGCCGGGTAGGCGGACCTAGCAATCAGCCCCAGCATTTT; j_gene: TRBJ1-5; abundance: NA; v_gene: TRBV12-5; d_gene: NA
CDR3aa: CASSHGPGNTEAFF; CDR3nt: TGTGCCAGCAGCCACGGCCCCGGGAACACTGAAGCTTTCTTT; j_gene: TRBJ1-1; abundance: few; v_gene: TRBV7-8; d_gene: NA
CDR3aa: CARVESPLHF; CDR3nt: TGTGCCAGGGTAGAATCACCCCTCCACTTT; j_gene: TRBJ1-6; abundance: NA; v_gene: TRBV21-1; d_gene: NA
CDR3aa: CASSPSKGILLYEQYF; CDR3nt: TGCGCCAGCAGCCCCTCTAAAGGGATTCTCCTCTACGAGCAGTACTTC; j_gene: TRBJ2-7; abundance: NA; v_gene: TRBV4-1; d_gene: NA
CDR3aa: CASSVGVSGNTIYF; CDR3nt: TGTGCCAGCAGCGTAGGAGTCTCTGGAAACACCATATATTTT; j_gene: TRBJ1-3; abundance: NA; v_gene: TRBV9; d_gene: NA